The sequence of this TCR beta chain was determined in a study of blood T cell repertoires in COVID-19. For the study at large: PBMCs, B-cell-depleted T cells, or T cells provided the cDNA or gDNA that made up the material.

In the original analysis: Quantification of nucleated cells was approximated via reference gene primer amplification. TCRdb's table, derived via immunoSEQ multiplex PCR, lists solely in-frame clones and lacks some. Clonal size and the V and J genes are those of that table, whereas D and trimming came from the DNA. This table has about 200,000 clones, 82% appearing once. Patients from Seattle were sampled longitudinally, starting during active infection. The CDR3 runs 14 residues. Trimming took off 4 bases at V and 1 base at J, with 10 bases between the two ends. From germline, CDR1 is SGDLS and CDR2 YYNGEE.

The material sequenced was peripheral blood. The TCR was taken from a woman of 80 years or more with COVID-19, enrolled during active disease. The chain uses TRBV9 and TRBJ2-3, with a tentative D call TRBD2 (7 bases). CDR3 protein: CASSLGGGTDTQYF. CDR3 in DNA: TGTGCCAGCAGCCTAGGGGGGGGCACAGATACGCAGTATTTT.